The 18 T cell receptor beta chains reported below all come from one sample, sequenced in a study of post-analysis software for immune sequencing data. General study findings and limits: TRBV segments more frequent in patients than in controls numbered roughly 5 and included TRBV5-6, TRBV5-1 and TRBV20-1.

No antigen has been identified for these receptors. Tagging with unique molecular identifiers was a feature of the TCR beta cDNA libraries. TCRdb independently ran MiXCR on the PCR reads; one entry per CDR3 protein. The sample yields roughly 670,000 distinct CDR3 sequences, 55% to 60% seen once. The material sequenced was blood. The origin of the receptors is a girl under 10 years old with multiple sclerosis.

The chain links TRBV4-3 to TRBJ2-3; 8 bases map to TRBD2. CDR3 length equals 19 residues. J lost 4 bases, V lost 4 bases, and 19 bases had no gene match. Germline V lookup: CDR1 LGHNA, CDR2 YSLEER. The CDR3, as DNA: TGCGCCAGCAGCCCCAAAGCAACCCCATTGACGGGGGGGGCAGATACGCAGTATTTT. This translates into CASSPKATPLTGGADTQYF.

This clonotype was seen just once. The chain uses TRBV29-1 and TRBJ1-4, with TRBD1 matching over 7 bases. Per the germline V gene, CDR1 is SQVTM and CDR2 is ANQGSEA. The CDR3 has 12 residues. After removal of 6 bases from V and 8 bases from J, the junction contained 6 bases not matched to a gene. CDR3 residues: CSVGGGGEKLFF. For the CDR3, the DNA is TGCAGCGTAGGGGGCGGAGGCGAAAAACTGTTTTTT. Full variable domain (rest looked up from reference TRBV29-1 and TRBJ1-4): SAVISQKPSRDICQRGTSLTIQCQVDSQVTMMFWYRQQPGQSLTLIATANQGSEATYESGFVIDKFPISRPNLTFSTLTVSNMSPEDSSIYLCSVGGGGEKLFFGSGTQLSVL.

The V call is TRBV3-1, the J call TRBJ2-7; 7 bases match TRBD1. With V trimmed by 4 bases and J by 0 bases, 12 bases remained unmatched. There are 17 residues in the CDR3. Germline CDR1 is LGHDT and CDR2 is YNNKEL (reference sequence). DNA for the CDR3: TGTGCCAGCAGCCTGATACAGGGCCAGGGGGACTCCTACGAGCAGTACTTC. This gives the protein CASSLIQGQGDSYEQYF.

This chain links TRBV24-1 with TRBJ2-3, with unresolved D. Between the trimmed V and J ends, which lost 5 bases and 3 bases, there was a span of 5 bases. The CDR3 length is 12 residues. Germline V gene sequence: CDR1 KGHDR, CDR2 SFDVKD. The CDR3 is CATSGQTDTQYF. Written as DNA, the CDR3 is TGTGCCACCAGTGGCCAGACAGATACGCAGTATTTT.

V gene TRBV28 combines with J gene TRBJ2-7, with no clear D. The germline V and J ends were trimmed by 8 bases and 2 bases, with 7 bases remaining between them. The CDR3 is 11 residues long. Germline CDR1 reads MDHEN; CDR2 reads SYDVKM. The CDR3 protein is CASRRAYEQYF. The CDR3 DNA follows: TGTGCCAGCCGACGGGCCTACGAGCAGTACTTC.

The rearrangement uses TRBV9 and TRBJ2-3; D unclear. V was pared by 3 bases and J by 0 bases, with 5 bases between. The germline gives CDR1 SGDLS, CDR2 YYNGEE. The CDR3 totals 13 residues. CDR3 DNA sequence: TGTGCCAGCAGCGAATACAGCACAGATACGCAGTATTTT. Its translation: CASSEYSTDTQYF.

The chain uses TRBV7-9 and TRBJ2-1; D is undetermined. The CDR3 is made up of 14 amino acids. Germline-derived CDR1 and CDR2 are SEHNR and FQNEAQ (reference sequence). Trimming removed 7 bases at V and 0 bases at J, with 10 bases between. This chain's CDR3 is CASTHSSSYNEQFF. The CDR3 DNA follows: TGTGCCAGCACCCACTCGAGCTCCTACAATGAGCAGTTCTTC.

CDR3 in DNA: TGTGCCTGGCTCCGGGTGGGCGTTACGCAGTATTTT. Residues: CAWLRVGVTQYF. The rearrangement links TRBV30 to TRBJ2-3; D uncertain. CDR3 length: 12 residues. V lost 5 bases and J 8 bases, leaving 14 bases between the germline ends. Germline V gene data show CDR1 as GTSNPN and CDR2 as SVGIG (reference sequence).

In its sample, this clonotype was seen many times. One end of the junction is discordant with germline, which a read error may explain. This sequence joins TRBV5-1 and TRBJ2-7; 8 positions agree with TRBD2. CDR1 is SGHRS and CDR2 is YFSETQ in the germline V gene. The CDR3 runs 14 residues. The CDR3 is CASSLAGSSYEQYF. In DNA form, the CDR3 reads TGTGCCAGCAGCTTAGCGGGGTCCTCCTACGAGCAGTACTTC. Looking up the rest from reference TRBV5-1 and TRBJ2-7 gives the full variable domain: KAGVTQTPRYLIKTRGQQVTLSCSPISGHRSVSWYQQTPGQGLQFLFEYFSETQRNKGNFPGRFSGRQFSNSRSEMNVSTLELGDSALYLCASSLAGSSYEQYFGPGTRLTVT.

The genes are TRBV12-3 or TRBV12-4 and TRBJ1-4; D ambiguous. Trimming removed 3 bases from V and 7 bases from J, with 9 bases in between. This CDR3 is 13 amino acids long. CDR3 sequence reads: CASSFLGPEKLFF. Written as DNA, the CDR3 is TGTGCCAGCAGTTTCTTAGGGCCTGAAAAACTGTTTTTT.

V and J are TRBV7-6 and TRBJ2-3, with 12 bases aligning to TRBD2. There are 17 residues in the CDR3. Germline CDR1 and CDR2: SGHVS and FNYEAQ. J was trimmed by 3 bases and V by 1 base; bases with no gene match: 5. In DNA form, the CDR3 reads TGTGCCAGCAGCTTAGGGGCTAGCGGGGGGGCAACAGATACGCAGTATTTT. Protein product: CASSLGASGGATDTQYF. Combining the CDR3 with reference TRBV7-6 and TRBJ2-3 gives the whole variable domain GAGVSQSPRYKVTKRGQDVALRCDPISGHVSLYWYRQALGQGPEFLTYFNYEAQQDKSGLPNDRFSAERPEGSISTLTIQRTEQRDSAMYRCASSLGASGGATDTQYFGPGTRLTVL.

The J gene is TRBJ1-1, the V gene TRBV11-2, with D possibly matching TRBD1 (5 bases). The V gene lost 0 bases and the J gene lost 6 bases, with 14 bases spanning the gap. Germline CDR1 and CDR2: SGHAT and FQNNGV. The CDR3 runs to 15 residues. The CDR3 bases are TGTGCCAGCAGCTTAGATTGGGGCTCTAAAGCTGAAGCTTTCTTT. Protein: CASSLDWGSKAEAFF.

V gene TRBV10-3 combines with J gene TRBJ2-1, with D maybe TRBD2 (5 bases). V was trimmed by 4 bases and J by 5 bases, leaving 18 bases between them. The CDR3 loop spans 16 amino acids. Germline CDR1 ENHRY, CDR2 SYGVKD. CDR3 bases: TGTGCCATCAGTGGTGGGCGGTCAACGGGAAACAATGAGCAGTTCTTC. Amino acids: CAISGGRSTGNNEQFF.

This chain connects TRBV7-8 to TRBJ2-2; either TRBD1 or TRBD2 may supply D (5 bases each). Per germline, CDR1 SGHVS and CDR2 FQNEAQ. This CDR3 contains 14 residues. V was clipped by 3 bases and J by 5 bases, with 10 bases between them. The CDR3 region is CASSLRAGTGELFF. The CDR3 coding sequence is TGTGCCAGCAGCTTGCGGGCAGGGACCGGGGAGCTGTTTTTT.

This clonotype has only a few counts. The chain links TRBV5-1 to TRBJ2-7, with 8 bases matching TRBD1. The junction had 6 bases not matched to a gene; V was cut back by 4 bases and J by 3 bases. Germline CDR1 reads SGHRS; CDR2 reads YFSETQ. This CDR3 contains 14 residues. CDR3 sequence (DNA): TGCGCCAGCAGCGTGGGACAGGCAAGCTACGAGCAGTACTTC. This gives the protein CASSVGQASYEQYF.

This chain uses TRBV7-9 with TRBJ1-1; no definite D call. Germline V lookup: CDR1 SEHNR, CDR2 FQNEAQ (reference sequence). Trimming stripped 8 bases from V and 2 bases from J, with 12 bases between. The CDR3 sequence is 13 residues long. The CDR3 region is CASRWGVNTEAFF. The CDR3 DNA follows: TGTGCCAGCCGGTGGGGAGTAAACACTGAAGCTTTCTTT. Full variable domain (outside the CDR3, taken from reference TRBV7-9 and TRBJ1-1): DTGVSQNPRHKITKRGQNVTFRCDPISEHNRLYWYRQTLGQGPEFLTYFQNEAQLEKSRLLSDRFSAERPKGSFSTLEIQRTEQGDSAMYLCASRWGVNTEAFFGQGTRLTVV.

J is TRBJ2-7 and V is TRBV11-2, with D possibly TRBD1 on 6 matching bases. This CDR3 spans 16 amino acids. The ends were cut back, 0 bases at V and 3 bases at J, with 15 bases in the middle. Per germline, CDR1 SGHAT and CDR2 FQNNGV. CDR3 loop: CASSLDIQGSYYEQYF. CDR3 sequence (DNA): TGTGCCAGCAGCTTAGATATACAGGGCTCCTACTACGAGCAGTACTTC.

This clonotype was seen more than once but under ten times. The chain has TRBV20-1 and TRBJ1-1, with D perhaps matching TRBD1 (5 bases). Germline V gene sequence: CDR1 DFQATT, CDR2 SNEGSKA (reference sequence). The CDR3 sequence is 13 residues long. Trimming shortened V by 2 bases and J by 1 base, and 8 bases separated the two germline ends. The CDR3: CSARHRPNTEAFF. The CDR3 bases are TGCAGTGCTAGACACAGGCCGAACACTGAAGCTTTCTTT.